One and the same sample provided the 26 T cell receptor beta chains below, sequenced in a study of blood T cell repertoires in COVID-19 (dated by TCRdb to 2020 to 2021). Libraries were constructed by the immunoSEQ multiplex PCR assay. Not all clones reach the TCRdb copy of this immuneACCESS table, which keeps in-frame sequences only. Checked studies attribute under half of the gap to unresolved V genes and leave the rest unexplained. The sample table shows 370,000 or so clones, and about 90% are seen once. The ten top clones hold 1.3% of the sample. The sample taken for sequencing was PBMCs or T cells enriched from blood (not recorded which). Receptor source: a man aged 25 to 40 who had recovered from COVID-19.

V gene TRBV5-8 combines with J gene TRBJ1-4; 7 bases agree with TRBD1. This CDR3 is built from 15 residues. Trimming at V came to 3 bases and at J to 1 base, leaving 3 bases not matched to a gene. Germline V lookup: CDR1 SGHTS, CDR2 YDEGEE. CDR3 bases: TGTGCCAGCAGCTACAGACAGGGAACTAATGAAAAACTGTTTTTT. Translating it yields CASSYRQGTNEKLFF. The entire variable domain, with the rest obtained from reference TRBV5-8 and TRBJ1-4, is as follows: EAGVTQSPTHLIKTRGQQATLRCSPISGHTSVYWYQQALGLGLQFLLWYDEGEERNRGNFPPRFSGRQFPNYSSELNVNALELEDSALYLCASSYRQGTNEKLFFGSGTQLSVL.

J is TRBJ2-7 and V is TRBV27, with 9 nucleotides matching TRBD1. Per germline, CDR1 MNHEY and CDR2 SMNVEV (reference sequence). The CDR3 is made up of 15 amino acids. Losses at the gene ends were 3 bases for V and 2 bases for J; bases not matched to a gene: 5. The CDR3 DNA is TGTGCCAGCAGTTTGGGACAGGGTGGAACCTACGAGCAGTACTTC. This gives the protein CASSLGQGGTYEQYF.

The chain carries TRBV5-1 and TRBJ1-4; D might be TRBD1 (5 bases). The length of the CDR3 is 14 residues. The germline gives CDR1 SGHRS, CDR2 YFSETQ. V was shortened by 5 bases and J by 8 bases, with 16 bases between the two germline ends. The CDR3 bases are TGCGCCAGCAGTGCGGGGGGACCGGGCGAAAAACTGTTTTTT. Protein product: CASSAGGPGEKLFF.

This clone turned up a few times. This chain uses TRBV11-3 with TRBJ2-1, with 12 bases lining up with TRBD2. The CDR3 runs 13 residues. Germline CDR1 and CDR2: SGHNT and YENEEA. The trim removed 5 bases at V and 10 bases at J, leaving 3 bases unmatched. The CDR3 loop is CASSQGTSGEQFF. CDR3 bases: TGTGCCAGCAGCCAAGGGACTAGCGGGGAGCAGTTCTTC. Complete variable domain (other parts from reference TRBV11-3 and TRBJ2-1): EAGVVQSPRYKIIEKKQPVAFWCNPISGHNTLYWYLQNLGQGPELLIRYENEEAVDDSQLPKDRFSAERLKGVDSTLKIQPAELGDSAVYLCASSQGTSGEQFFGPGTRLTVL.

The chain has TRBV11-2 and TRBJ2-7; 8 nucleotides match TRBD1. The CDR3 sequence is 15 residues long. CDR1 is SGHAT, CDR2 FQNNGV, per germline. J lost 3 bases, V lost 3 bases, and 7 bases had no gene match. In DNA form, the CDR3 reads TGTGCCAGCAGCTTGGAGAGGACAGGGAACTACGAGCAGTACTTC. It specifies CASSLERTGNYEQYF.

The J gene is TRBJ1-2, the V gene TRBV6-4; a possible D gene is TRBD1 (5 bases). Deletions cut 2 bases from V and 5 bases from J, with 12 bases between. Looked up from germline, CDR1 is MRHNA and CDR2 is SNTAGT. CDR3 size: 14 residues. The CDR3 is CASSDTGGVYGYTF. In DNA, the CDR3 is TGTGCCAGCAGTGACACGGGGGGAGTGTATGGCTACACCTTC.

This clone was detected ten times or more. The rearrangement joins TRBV11-2 to TRBJ2-7; 10 bases fit TRBD1. The CDR3 contains 14 residues. CDR1 and CDR2 from the germline V gene are SGHAT and FQNNGV. The J segment lost 4 bases and the V segment lost 3 bases, leaving 3 bases of the junction unmatched. CDR3 DNA: TGTGCCAGCAGCTTGGACAGGGGGTTGTACGAGCAGTACTTC. Its translation: CASSLDRGLYEQYF.

The chain employs TRBV6-1 and TRBJ1-4, with 10 bases that match TRBD1. CDR3 length equals 16 residues. Germline lookup yields CDR1 MNHNS and CDR2 SASEGT. After removal of 0 bases from V and 8 bases from J, the junction contained 6 bases not matched to a gene. The CDR3 DNA follows: TGTGCCAGCAGTGAAGCGCGGAGACAGGGGGCGGAAAAACTGTTTTTT. As protein: CASSEARRQGAEKLFF.

This clone was counted a single time. The chain links TRBV4-1 to TRBJ2-7; 9 positions agree with TRBD1. Losses at the gene ends were 3 bases for V and 5 bases for J; bases not matched to a gene: 8. Per the germline V gene, CDR1 is MGHRA and CDR2 is YSYEKL. The CDR3 runs to 15 residues. The CDR3 bases are TGCGCCAGCAGCCACCCGGGACAGGGTTACCACGAGCAGTACTTC. Translated, it gives CASSHPGQGYHEQYF.

V usage is TRBV3-1 (or the pseudogene TRBV3-2) and J usage is TRBJ1-1, with D tentatively TRBD1 (6 bases). The V end was cut by 4 bases, the J end by 0 bases, with 15 bases between. The length of the CDR3 is 16 residues. The germline V gene has CDR1 LGHDT and CDR2 YNNKEL (reference sequence). This chain's CDR3 is CASSPRTAPMNTEAFF. CDR3 sequence (DNA): TGTGCCAGCAGCCCCCGGACAGCCCCTATGAACACTGAAGCTTTCTTT.

V is TRBV7-9 and J is TRBJ2-7; D might be TRBD1 (6 bases). This CDR3 contains 16 residues. V was trimmed by 2 bases and J by 0 bases, leaving 14 bases between them. CDR1 and CDR2 from the germline V gene are SEHNR and FQNEAQ (reference sequence). CDR3 in DNA: TGTGCCAGCAGCTTATCCTGGGGGACAAACTCCTACGAGCAGTACTTC. Translated: CASSLSWGTNSYEQYF.

This clone was counted once. This chain uses TRBV11-2 with TRBJ2-4, with 8 bases fitting TRBD1. Germline values: CDR1 SGHAT, CDR2 FQNNGV. This CDR3 comprises 18 residues. With V trimmed by 0 bases and J by 0 bases, 7 bases remained unmatched. CDR3 DNA sequence: TGTGCCAGCAGCTTAGACAGGGGGCCCTTATTAGCCAAAAACATTCAGTACTTC. This codes for CASSLDRGPLLAKNIQYF. The full variable domain, with the rest looked up from reference TRBV11-2 and TRBJ2-4, is EAGVAQSPRYKIIEKRQSVAFWCNPISGHATLYWYQQILGQGPKLLIQFQNNGVVDDSQLPKDRFSAERLKGVDSTLKIQPAKLEDSAVYLCASSLDRGPLLAKNIQYFGAGTRLSVL.

This clone was counted once. The chain has TRBV27 and TRBJ2-1; D perhaps matches TRBD1 (6 bases). The CDR3 is 14 amino acids. Between the trimmed V and J ends, which lost 6 bases and 2 bases, there was a span of 11 bases. CDR1 is MNHEY and CDR2 is SMNVEV in the germline V gene (reference sequence). The CDR3 reads CASSSRGAYNEQFF. The CDR3 DNA sequence: TGTGCCAGCAGCTCCAGGGGTGCCTACAATGAGCAGTTCTTC.

This clone was observed a single time. The chain has TRBV18 and TRBJ1-5; D may be TRBD1 (6 bases). CDR3 length: 15 residues. Trimming took off 5 bases at V and 10 bases at J, with 21 bases between the two ends. Germline CDR1 reads KGHSH; CDR2 reads LQKENI. The CDR3 here is CASSDLQGKGQPQHF. DNA of the CDR3: TGTGCCAGCTCAGACTTACAGGGAAAGGGTCAACCCCAGCATTTT.

The V call is TRBV27, the J call TRBJ2-2; tentatively, D is TRBD1 (6 bases). The CDR3 is made up of 13 amino acids. Germline CDR1 reads MNHEY; CDR2 reads SMNVEV (reference sequence). Between the trimmed V and J ends, which lost 2 bases and 6 bases, there was a span of 7 bases. The CDR3 region is CASSLRGSGELFF. Written as DNA, the CDR3 is TGTGCCAGCAGTTTAAGGGGGTCCGGGGAGCTGTTTTTT.

The CDR3 DNA reads TGTGCCAGCAGTTCGGTAGGAAACACCATATATTTT. Amino acids: CASSSVGNTIYF. The V call is TRBV6-9, the J call TRBJ1-3, with D unresolved. The germline V gene has CDR1 MNHGY and CDR2 SVAAGI. V was trimmed by 4 bases and J by 4 bases, leaving 5 bases between them. The CDR3 is 12 amino acids.

The chain couples TRBV2 to TRBJ1-1; D ambiguous. This CDR3 has 13 amino acids. V was pared by 6 bases and J by 0 bases, with 8 bases between. Germline V CDR1 and CDR2: SNHLY, FYNNEI. The CDR3 nucleotides read TGTGCCAGCAGGCCAGACATGAACACTGAAGCTTTCTTT. This encodes CASRPDMNTEAFF. Drawing the rest from reference TRBV2 and TRBJ1-1, the complete variable domain is EPEVTQTPSHQVTQMGQEVILRCVPISNHLYFYWYRQILGQKVEFLVSFYNNEISEKSEIFDDQFSVERPDGSNFTLKIRSTKLEDSAMYFCASRPDMNTEAFFGQGTRLTVV.

Of note for this clone: Other DNA sequences in this sample translate to the same CDR3. The chain combines TRBV7-9 with TRBJ1-3; unclear D gene. CDR1 is SEHNR and CDR2 is FQNEAQ in the germline V gene (reference sequence). This CDR3 is 14 amino acids long. V gave up 4 bases and J gave up 0 bases, with 7 bases separating them. Here the CDR3 DNA reads TGTGCCAGCAGCTCTCGGAGCTCTGGAAACACCATATATTTT. This codes for CASSSRSSGNTIYF.

The rearrangement uses TRBV6-5 and TRBJ1-4; TRBD1 agrees at 7 bases. CDR3 length equals 14 residues. Germline V CDR1 and CDR2: MNHEY, SVGAGI. V lost 2 bases, J lost 7 bases, and 4 bases stayed unmatched. The chain's CDR3 is CASSYRGLSEKLFF. In DNA, the CDR3 is TGTGCCAGCAGTTACAGGGGGCTGAGTGAAAAACTGTTTTTT.

The CDR3 bases are TGTGCCAGCAAACAGTGGGACAGTGACGGGATTAGCCCTGAAGCTTTCTTT. It specifies CASKQWDSDGISPEAFF. The genes are TRBV2 and TRBJ1-1; 7 bases map to TRBD1. The CDR3 sequence is 17 residues long. Trimming removed 7 bases from V and 6 bases from J; junction bases left unmatched: 20. Germline V gene sequence: CDR1 SNHLY, CDR2 FYNNEI. The variable domain in full, completed from reference TRBV2 and TRBJ1-1, reads EPEVTQTPSHQVTQMGQEVILRCVPISNHLYFYWYRQILGQKVEFLVSFYNNEISEKSEIFDDQFSVERPDGSNFTLKIRSTKLEDSAMYFCASKQWDSDGISPEAFFGQGTRLTVV.

V usage is TRBV5-4 and J usage is TRBJ2-7, with D perhaps matching TRBD2 (5 bases). The V end lost 0 bases, the J end lost 6 bases, and 7 bases lay between the germline ends. CDR1 is SGHNT and CDR2 is YYREEE in the germline V gene (reference sequence). The CDR3 sequence is 12 residues long. The CDR3 loop reads CASSLAGGEQYF. The CDR3 DNA follows: TGTGCCAGCAGCTTGGCCGGAGGCGAGCAGTACTTC.

Only one count was recorded for this clone. The V call is TRBV4-3, the J call TRBJ2-1; weak D call: TRBD2 (5 bases). This CDR3 spans 15 amino acids. The V end lost 0 bases, the J end lost 5 bases, and 11 bases lay between the germline ends. Germline CDR1 reads LGHNA; CDR2 reads YSLEER. CDR3: CASSQEVATNNEQFF. The CDR3 nucleotides read TGCGCCAGCAGCCAAGAGGTAGCGACGAACAATGAGCAGTTCTTC.

J is TRBJ1-1 and V is TRBV5-1, with 7 nucleotides matching TRBD1. The junction had 2 bases not matched to a gene; V was cut back by 7 bases and J by 5 bases. This CDR3 spans 11 amino acids. Germline V gives CDR1 SGHRS, CDR2 YFSETQ. This CDR3 reads CASQQGTEAFF. The CDR3 DNA reads TGCGCCAGCCAACAGGGGACTGAAGCTTTCTTT.

This chain links TRBV30 with TRBJ1-2; D is undetermined. CDR1 and CDR2 from the germline V gene are GTSNPN and SVGIG (reference sequence). V shed 4 bases and J shed 8 bases, with 14 bases lying between them. This CDR3 region has 12 residues. This CDR3 reads CAWTHSYKGYTF. CDR3 coding DNA: TGTGCCTGGACCCACTCCTATAAGGGCTACACCTTC.

The gene calls are TRBV4-2 and TRBJ2-7, with TRBD2 identical over 11 bases. With V trimmed by 0 bases and J by 4 bases, 5 bases remained unmatched. CDR3 length equals 16 residues. Germline CDR1 is LGHNA and CDR2 is YNFKEQ. The DNA for the CDR3 is TGTGCCAGCAGCCAAGAGGCTAGCGGGGGGATGTACGAGCAGTACTTC. Residues: CASSQEASGGMYEQYF.

The V gene is TRBV9, the J gene TRBJ1-5, with D tentatively TRBD1 (5 bases). The CDR3 covers 15 residues. V lost 0 bases and J 7 bases, leaving 14 bases between the germline ends. Germline assignment: CDR1 SGDLS and CDR2 YYNGEE. CDR3 residues: CASSVDGGARQPQHF. The CDR3 bases are TGTGCCAGCAGCGTAGACGGCGGGGCTAGGCAGCCCCAGCATTTT. Filled out from reference TRBV9 and TRBJ1-5, the complete variable domain reads DSGVTQTPKHLITATGQRVTLRCSPRSGDLSVYWYQQSLDQGLQFLIQYYNGEERAKGNILERFSAQQFPDLHSELNLSSLELGDSALYFCASSVDGGARQPQHFGDGTRLSIL.